Presented here are 4 T cell receptor beta chains from one specimen sequenced in a study of blood T cell repertoires in COVID-19. TCRdb keeps only in-frame clones here, not all; method: immunoSEQ multiplex PCR. This table holds some 300,000 clones, almost 90% found once. The sample consisted of peripheral blood. The receptor set was obtained from a woman aged 40-49 years with COVID-19, enrolled during active disease.

The table lists this clone with a count of one. The CDR3 coding sequence is TGTGCCAGCAGCCCAACGGACAGGAAAGAGACCCAGTACTTC. Amino acids: CASSPTDRKETQYF. The chain couples TRBV5-6 to TRBJ2-5; 7 nucleotides align to TRBD1. The J segment lost 3 bases and the V segment lost 4 bases, leaving 6 bases of the junction unmatched. CDR1 SGHDT and CDR2 YYEEEE come from the germline V gene. The CDR3 runs to 14 residues.

The chain recombines TRBV4-3 with TRBJ1-5; 8 bases map to TRBD1. Germline-derived CDR1 and CDR2 are LGHNA and YSLEER. CDR3 length equals 16 residues. Trimming removed 3 bases from V and 5 bases from J; junction bases left unmatched: 9. This chain's CDR3 is CASSQSRGLSYQPQHF. The CDR3 nucleotides are TGCGCCAGCAGCCAGTCCAGGGGGCTTTCATATCAGCCCCAGCATTTT.

The chain has TRBV7-8 and TRBJ2-7; 8 nucleotides match TRBD1. This CDR3 contains 15 residues. The germline V gene has CDR1 SGHVS and CDR2 FQNEAQ. With V trimmed by 6 bases and J by 2 bases, 9 bases remained unmatched. The CDR3 here is CASRPSDRDPYEQYF. CDR3 bases: TGTGCCAGCAGGCCTTCGGACAGGGACCCCTACGAGCAGTACTTC.

The rearrangement links TRBV7-9 to TRBJ1-5; D not resolved. Per the germline V gene, CDR1 is SEHNR and CDR2 is FQNEAQ (reference sequence). This CDR3 is 17 amino acids long. Trimming stripped 1 base from V and 5 bases from J, with 18 bases between. The CDR3: CASSLGGIGKGDQPQHF. Written as DNA, the CDR3 is TGTGCCAGCAGCTTAGGCGGGATTGGAAAAGGCGATCAGCCCCAGCATTTT.